These 10 T cell receptor beta chains came from one sample sequenced in a study of blood T cells in healthy people across ages. Primers used in a second PCR of about 6 to 12 cycles were a sample-barcoded 5' primer and a J-beta primer mix. Using its own MiXCR run on the 5' RACE reads, TCRdb lists one record per CDR3 protein. The profile shows 700,000 to 900,000 distinct CDR3 sequences, under 30% of them singletons. In addition, the sample was reused for a study of T cells of mothers and their children.

The sample taken for sequencing was blood. The receptors here all came from a boy aged 5-17 years in good health.

This clonotype was detected only a few times. The chain employs TRBV20-1 and TRBJ2-3; no definite D call. CDR1 DFQATT and CDR2 SNEGSKA come from the germline V gene (reference sequence). The CDR3 consists of 12 residues. CDR3 in DNA: TGCTCTTATACCCGCAGCACAGATACGCAGTATTTT. Its protein is CSYTRSTDTQYF.

This sequence joins TRBV2 and TRBJ2-5; D ambiguous. Germline lookup yields CDR1 SNHLY and CDR2 FYNNEI. The CDR3 has 13 residues. V was shortened by 1 base and J by 5 bases, with 8 bases between the two germline ends. CDR3 sequence: CASSEGVRETQYF. CDR3 nucleotides: TGTGCCAGCAGTGAAGGGGTGAGGGAGACCCAGTACTTC.

The chain joins TRBV20-1 to TRBJ2-5; 11 bases are a match to TRBD2. Germline V gene lookup returns CDR1 DFQATT and CDR2 SNEGSKA (reference sequence). This CDR3 contains 15 residues. V lost 3 bases and J lost 5; bases outside the gene matches: 8. The CDR3: CSASDGLAGWETQYF. The DNA for the CDR3 is TGCAGTGCTAGTGATGGACTAGCGGGTTGGGAGACCCAGTACTTC.

The V call is TRBV20-1, the J call TRBJ1-5; TRBD1 agrees at 11 bases. The germline V gene has CDR1 DFQATT and CDR2 SNEGSKA (reference sequence). V shed 1 base, J shed 6 bases, and the junction held 5 bases outside the gene matches. CDR3 length: 15 amino acids. CDR3 region: CSARADGTGGQPQHF. In DNA form, the CDR3 reads TGCAGTGCTAGAGCCGACGGGACAGGGGGTCAGCCCCAGCATTTT.

The rearrangement joins TRBV6-1 to TRBJ1-3; D might be TRBD1 (5 bases). Trimming cost V 0 bases and J 4 bases, with 10 bases left between them. This CDR3 is 15 amino acids long. Germline V gene data show CDR1 as MNHNS and CDR2 as SASEGT. The CDR3 bases are TGTGCCAGCAGTGAAGCAGGGACTTCAGGAAACACCATATATTTT. This codes for CASSEAGTSGNTIYF.

The V and J genes are TRBV20-1 and TRBJ2-7; D is undetermined. There are 13 residues in the CDR3. V lost 3 bases and J 2 bases, leaving 11 bases between the germline ends. Germline-derived CDR1 and CDR2 are DFQATT and SNEGSKA (reference sequence). DNA of the CDR3: TGCAGTGCTAGGTCCGGCGAGACCTACGAGCAGTACTTC. This codes for CSARSGETYEQYF.

V gene TRBV12-3 or TRBV12-4 combines with J gene TRBJ1-4, with 8 bases identical to TRBD1. CDR3 length: 16 amino acids. V gave up 1 base and J gave up 4 bases; unmatched junction bases: 5. CDR3 nucleotide sequence: TGTGCCAGCAGTTTAGGGTGGACAGGGCGTAATGAAAAACTGTTTTTT. Translating it yields CASSLGWTGRNEKLFF.

The rearrangement uses TRBV5-5 and TRBJ2-3; 7 bases are a match to TRBD2. CDR3 length: 17 amino acids. The germline CDR1 and CDR2 sequences are SGHKS and YYEKEE (reference sequence). V shed 4 bases and J 10 bases; nucleotides not matched to a gene: 21. CDR3 protein: CASSVSQNPILREAQYF. CDR3 coding DNA: TGTGCCAGCAGCGTATCCCAGAACCCCATTCTACGGGAGGCGCAGTATTTT.

In its sample, this clonotype was seen a few times. This chain links TRBV28 with TRBJ1-2; D possibly corresponds to TRBD1 (6 bases). The germline V and J ends were trimmed by 1 base and 2 bases, with 14 bases remaining between them. The CDR3 has 16 residues. Germline V CDR1 and CDR2: MDHEN, SYDVKM. Written as DNA, the CDR3 is TGTGCCAGCAGTTTATATCAGGGGTTAGGCAACTATGGCTACACCTTC. This codes for CASSLYQGLGNYGYTF.

A few counts support this clonotype. The chain employs TRBV5-1 and TRBJ2-3, with D maybe TRBD1 (5 bases). The length of the CDR3 is 14 residues. Deletions cut 3 bases from V and 1 base from J, with 9 bases between. Germline V gene data show CDR1 as SGHRS and CDR2 as YFSETQ. In DNA form, the CDR3 reads TGCGCCAGCAGCTCCCCGACAGGCACAGATACGCAGTATTTT. Translation gives CASSSPTGTDTQYF.